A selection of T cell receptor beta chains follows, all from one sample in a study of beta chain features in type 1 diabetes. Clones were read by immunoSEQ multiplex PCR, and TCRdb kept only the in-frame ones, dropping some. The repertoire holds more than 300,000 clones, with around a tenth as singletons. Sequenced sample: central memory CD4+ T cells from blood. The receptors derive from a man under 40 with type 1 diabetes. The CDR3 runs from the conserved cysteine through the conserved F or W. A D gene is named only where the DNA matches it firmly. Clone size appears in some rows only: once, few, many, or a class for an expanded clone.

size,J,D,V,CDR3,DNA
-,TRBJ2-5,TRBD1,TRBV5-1,CASKTRDRAWETQYF,TGCGCCAGCAAAACCCGGGACAGGGCATGGGAGACCCAGTACTTC
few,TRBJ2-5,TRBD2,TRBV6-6,CASSSYQREGLETQYF,TGTGCCAGCAGTTCTTACCAGCGGGAGGGCTTAGAGACCCAGTACTTC
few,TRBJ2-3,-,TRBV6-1,CASSPRSRDAQYF,TGTGCCAGCAGTCCAAGGAGCAGGGATGCGCAGTATTTT
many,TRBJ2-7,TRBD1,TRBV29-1,CSVVGWDRGGEQYF,TGCAGCGTTGTGGGCTGGGACAGGGGAGGCGAGCAGTACTTC
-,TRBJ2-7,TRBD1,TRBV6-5,CASSLEDRRYEQYF,TGTGCCAGCAGTCTGGAGGACAGGCGGTACGAGCAGTACTTC
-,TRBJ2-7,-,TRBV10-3,CAISQNYEQYF,TGTGCCATCAGCCAGAACTACGAGCAGTACTTC
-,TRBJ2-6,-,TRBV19,CASSIVSSGANVLTF,TGTGCCAGTAGTATAGTAAGCTCTGGGGCCAACGTCCTGACTTTC
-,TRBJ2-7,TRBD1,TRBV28,CASSQTGTGVYEQYF,TGTGCCAGCAGCCAGACCGGGACAGGGGTCTACGAGCAGTACTTC
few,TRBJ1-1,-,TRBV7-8,CASSLETVTEAFF,TGTGCCAGCAGCTTAGAGACAGTTACTGAAGCTTTCTTT
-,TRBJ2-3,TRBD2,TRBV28,CASVQRGGPDTQYF,TGTGCCAGCGTCCAGCGGGGGGGGCCAGATACGCAGTATTTT
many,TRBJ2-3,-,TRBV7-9,CASSRTDTQYF,TGTGCCAGCAGCCGCACAGATACGCAGTATTTT
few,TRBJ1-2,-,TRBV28,CASSLWWPLNYGYTF,TGTGCCAGCAGTTTATGGTGGCCGTTAAACTATGGCTACACCTTC
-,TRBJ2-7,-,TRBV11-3,CASSLGTGKNYEQYF,TGTGCCAGCAGCTTAGGGACGGGGAAAAACTACGAGCAGTACTTC
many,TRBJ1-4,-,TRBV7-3,CASSLSGGYNEKLFF,TGTGCCAGCAGCTTATCCGGCGGATATAATGAAAAACTGTTTTTT
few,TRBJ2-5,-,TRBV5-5,CASSPRGARYQETQYF,TGTGCCAGCAGCCCTAGAGGGGCGCGGTACCAAGAGACCCAGTACTTC
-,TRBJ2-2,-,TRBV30,CAWTRTPNTGELFF,TGTGCCTGGACTAGGACTCCTAACACCGGGGAGCTGTTTTTT
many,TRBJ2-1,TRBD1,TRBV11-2,CASSYGQGAYNEQFF,TGTGCCAGCAGCTACGGACAGGGGGCCTACAATGAGCAGTTCTTC
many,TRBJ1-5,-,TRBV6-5,CASSSRYNQPQHF,TGTGCCAGCAGTTCCCGTTACAATCAGCCCCAGCATTTT
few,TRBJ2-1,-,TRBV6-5,CASGDHEQFF,TGTGCCAGCGGTGACCATGAGCAGTTCTTC
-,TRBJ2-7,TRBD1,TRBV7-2,CASSFGGTGSGEQYF,TGTGCCAGCAGCTTCGGCGGGACAGGGTCCGGCGAGCAGTACTTC
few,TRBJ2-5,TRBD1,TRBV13,CASSVGQRSETQYF,TGTGCCAGCAGCGTGGGACAGCGAAGCGAGACCCAGTACTTC
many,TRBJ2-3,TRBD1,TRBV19,CASSPRETGVYDTQYF,TGTGCCAGTAGTCCGAGGGAGACAGGGGTTTACGATACGCAGTATTTT
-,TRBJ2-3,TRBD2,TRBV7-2,CASSLEREGFGTDTQYF,TGTGCCAGCAGCTTGGAGCGGGAGGGATTCGGCACAGATACGCAGTATTTT
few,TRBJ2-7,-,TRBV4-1,CASSQGAGPGEGYEQYF,TGCGCCAGCAGCCAAGGAGCAGGCCCCGGTGAAGGCTACGAGCAGTACTTC
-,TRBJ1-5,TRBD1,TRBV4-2,CASSQVDRGEQPQHF,TGTGCCAGCAGCCAAGTCGACAGGGGGGAACAGCCCCAGCATTTT
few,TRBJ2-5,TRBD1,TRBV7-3,CASSLVPDRGRETQYF,TGTGCCAGCAGCTTAGTACCCGACAGGGGGCGCGAGACCCAGTACTTC
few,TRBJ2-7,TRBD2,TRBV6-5,CASGLAGGREQYF,TGTGCCAGCGGCCTAGCGGGAGGGCGCGAGCAGTACTTC
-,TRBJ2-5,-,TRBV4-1,CASSQGLLETQYF,TGCGCCAGCAGCCAAGGGCTCTTGGAGACCCAGTACTTC
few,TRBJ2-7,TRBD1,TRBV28,CASSLLGQVPYEQYF,TGTGCCAGCAGTTTACTGGGACAGGTGCCCTACGAGCAGTACTTC
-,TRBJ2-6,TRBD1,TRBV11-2,CASSQGTGRSSGANVLTF,TGTGCCAGCAGCCAAGGGACAGGGAGGTCCTCTGGGGCCAACGTCCTGACTTTC
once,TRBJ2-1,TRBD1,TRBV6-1,CASRDGRQGNEQFF,TGTGCCAGCAGGGACGGAAGACAGGGCAATGAGCAGTTCTTC
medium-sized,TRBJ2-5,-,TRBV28,CASSLRETQYF,TGTGCCAGCAGTTTAAGGGAGACCCAGTACTTC
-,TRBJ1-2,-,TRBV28,CASSLWTSGYTF,TGTGCCAGCAGTTTATGGACTAGTGGCTACACCTTC
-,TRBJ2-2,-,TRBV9,CASSPRTDLIGELFF,TGTGCCAGCAGCCCAAGGACAGACCTAATTGGGGAGCTGTTTTTT
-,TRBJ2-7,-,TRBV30,CAWSVYYEQYF,TGTGCCTGGAGTGTTTACTACGAGCAGTACTTC
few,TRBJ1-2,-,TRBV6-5,CASSRDGVYGYTF,TGTGCCAGCAGTCGGGACGGAGTCTATGGCTACACCTTC
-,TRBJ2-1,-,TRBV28,CASISRGSGSYNEQFF,TGTGCCAGCATATCGAGGGGAAGCGGCTCCTACAATGAGCAGTTCTTC
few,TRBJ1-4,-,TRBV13,CASSLMSILNEKLFF,TGTGCCAGCAGCTTAATGTCAATACTTAATGAAAAACTGTTTTTT
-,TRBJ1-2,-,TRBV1,CTSSQDGQCGDGYTF,TGCACCAGCAGCCAAGATGGTCAATGCGGCGATGGCTACACCTTC
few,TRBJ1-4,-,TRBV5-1,CASSLRDGEKLFF,TGCGCCAGCAGCTTGCGGGACGGAGAAAAACTGTTTTTT
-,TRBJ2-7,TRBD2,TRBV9,CASSVGLAGGSFSYEQYF,TGTGCCAGCAGCGTAGGGCTAGCGGGAGGGTCCTTCTCCTACGAGCAGTACTTC
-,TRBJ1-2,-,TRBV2,CASNFGRGNYGYTF,TGTGCCAGCAATTTTGGACGGGGAAACTATGGCTACACCTTC
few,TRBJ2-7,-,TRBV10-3,CAISYTTTATYEQYF,TGTGCCATCAGTTATACAACGACAGCCACCTACGAGCAGTACTTC
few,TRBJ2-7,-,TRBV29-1,CSVEGTASYEQYF,TGCAGCGTTGAAGGGACAGCCTCCTACGAGCAGTACTTC
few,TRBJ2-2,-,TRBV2,CASTGTSRFPGELFF,TGTGCCAGCACCGGAACTAGTCGGTTCCCCGGGGAGCTGTTTTTT
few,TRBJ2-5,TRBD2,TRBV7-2,CASSGGTSGTRETQYF,TGTGCCAGCAGCGGCGGGACTAGCGGGACGAGGGAGACCCAGTACTTC
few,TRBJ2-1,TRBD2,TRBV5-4,CASSSRTSTRSYNEQFF,TGTGCCAGCAGCTCCAGGACTAGCACTCGCTCCTACAATGAGCAGTTCTTC
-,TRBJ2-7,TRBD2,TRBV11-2,CASSAYPGLAGDPSYEQYF,TGTGCCAGCAGCGCCTACCCCGGACTAGCGGGAGACCCCTCCTACGAGCAGTACTTC
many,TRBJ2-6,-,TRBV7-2,CASSPGGTSGANVLTF,TGTGCCAGCAGCCCCGGTGGGACCTCTGGGGCCAACGTCCTGACTTTC
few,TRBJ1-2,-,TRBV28,CASSFSDSGRYGYTF,TGTGCCAGCAGTTTTTCCGACAGCGGGCGCTATGGCTACACCTTC
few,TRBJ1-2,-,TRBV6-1,CASSWGGTGYTF,TGTGCCAGCAGTTGGGGCGGAACGGGCTACACCTTC
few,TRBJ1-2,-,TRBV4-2,CASGGGYGYTF,TGTGCCAGCGGGGGAGGCTATGGCTACACCTTC